The 13 T cell receptor beta chains below were found in one sample sequenced in a study of T cell responses to AZD1222 COVID-19 vaccine. Generated by immunoSEQ multiplex PCR, the TCRdb table keeps only in-frame clones and is missing some. Here the sample spans about 110,000 clones, around 91% being singletons. Sequenced here: peripheral blood, sampled on day 0 of AZD1222 vaccination. The source is an adult in good health.

The chain employs TRBV27 and TRBJ2-1; 9 bases are a match to TRBD1. V shed 6 bases, J shed 2 bases, and the junction held 5 bases outside the gene matches. This CDR3 contains 15 residues. Germline values: CDR1 MNHEY, CDR2 SMNVEV (reference sequence). This CDR3 is CASSYRGLTYNEQFF. The DNA of the CDR3 is TGTGCCAGCAGCTACAGGGGGCTGACCTACAATGAGCAGTTCTTC.

V is TRBV5-5 and J is TRBJ2-3; TRBD2 might be the D (5 bases). The length of the CDR3 is 15 residues. Per the germline V gene, CDR1 is SGHKS and CDR2 is YYEKEE (reference sequence). V lost 4 bases, J lost 1 base, and 13 bases lay in between. The CDR3 DNA reads as TGTGCCAGCAGCGTAGTTTTGGGAGGCACAGATACGCAGTATTTT. This encodes CASSVVLGGTDTQYF.

The chain links TRBV6-2 or TRBV6-3 to TRBJ2-5; 12 bases are a match to TRBD1. This CDR3 is 16 amino acids long. Germline V lookup: CDR1 MNHEY, CDR2 SVGEGT. The V gene end was trimmed by 4 bases and the J gene end by 4 bases; junction bases not matched to a gene: 7. The CDR3 DNA reads TGTGCCAGCAGTTCCTCCGGGACAGGGGGCATAGAGACCCAGTACTTC. As protein: CASSSSGTGGIETQYF.

Written as DNA, the CDR3 is TGCGCCAGCAGCCCGGTCCTTAACCCCGGCTATGGCTACACCTTC. Translating it yields CASSPVLNPGYGYTF. The chain employs TRBV4-1 and TRBJ1-2; D is unclear. Germline CDR1 reads MGHRA; CDR2 reads YSYEKL. This CDR3 spans 15 amino acids. Trimming shortened V by 4 bases and J by 4 bases, and 16 bases separated the two germline ends.

CDR3 region: CASSYRSSYNEQFF. The CDR3 region has the DNA TGTGCCAGCAGTTACCGTAGCTCCTACAATGAGCAGTTCTTC. The J gene is TRBJ2-1, the V gene TRBV6-2 or TRBV6-3; D is unresolved. Germline V gene lookup returns CDR1 MNHEY and CDR2 SVGEGT. V dropped 2 bases and J dropped 0 bases, with 5 bases sitting between them. The CDR3 totals 14 residues.

A word on this clone: At one end, the junction sequence differs from germline, possibly due to a read error. The chain carries TRBV24-1 and TRBJ2-7, with 8 bases matching TRBD2. Germline V CDR1 and CDR2: KGHDR, SFDVKD. This CDR3 has 13 amino acids. CDR3 DNA sequence: TGTGCCACCAGTGATGGTAGGGCGGGAGGTCAGCACTTC. Translation: CATSDGRAGGQHF.

The CDR3 coding sequence is TGCGCCAGCAGCCCCCGGAGGGGACGCGCGGAAAAACTGTTTTTT. It yields the protein CASSPRRGRAEKLFF. This rearrangement joins TRBV4-3 to TRBJ1-4; D is perhaps TRBD1 (5 bases). This CDR3 has 15 amino acids. Trimming took 4 bases from V and 8 from J, leaving 17 bases between them. Germline values: CDR1 LGHNA, CDR2 YSLEER.

The chain employs TRBV6-2 or TRBV6-3 and TRBJ2-1; D gene uncertain. V gave up 6 bases and J gave up 4 bases, with 10 bases separating them. The V gene's germline CDR1 is MNHEY and CDR2 SVGEGT. The CDR3 spans 13 residues. The CDR3 coding sequence is TGTGCCAGCAGCCTAGACAATTACAATGAGCAGTTCTTC. Its translation: CASSLDNYNEQFF.

For the CDR3, the DNA is TGTGCCAGCAGCTTAGGCCGGGCTATGGGGGGTGGCTACACCTTC. It encodes CASSLGRAMGGGYTF. This chain links TRBV7-2 with TRBJ1-2, with D maybe TRBD1 (5 bases). Trimming pared 1 base from V and 7 bases from J, leaving 16 bases between. This CDR3 region has 15 residues. The V gene's germline CDR1 is SGHTA and CDR2 FQGNSA.

The chain joins TRBV2 to TRBJ2-7; D may match TRBD1 or TRBD2 (6 bases each). The CDR3 spans 14 residues. V dropped 4 bases and J dropped 6 bases, with 16 bases sitting between them. Germline V CDR1 and CDR2: SNHLY, FYNNEI. As DNA, the CDR3 is TGTGCCAGCAGTGTAGGGGGGAAAGGGGGCGAGCAGTACTTC. Translated, it gives CASSVGGKGGEQYF.

The chain has TRBV29-1 and TRBJ1-2; unclear D gene. V was trimmed by 3 bases and J by 4 bases, leaving 9 bases between them. This CDR3 has 12 residues. The V gene's germline CDR1 is SQVTM and CDR2 ANQGSEA. CDR3 residues: CSVDKGPYGYTF. As DNA, the CDR3 is TGCAGCGTTGATAAGGGCCCCTATGGCTACACCTTC.

This clone is a singleton in its sample. The chain employs TRBV3-1 (or the pseudogene TRBV3-2) and TRBJ2-7, with 10 bases identical to TRBD1. J lost 2 bases, V lost 0 bases, and 10 bases had no gene match. The CDR3 runs 18 residues. Germline CDR1 and CDR2: LGHDT and YNNKEL (reference sequence). DNA for the CDR3: TGTGCCAGCAGCCAAGATACGCCCGGGACAGGGGATCCCTACGAGCAGTACTTC. It codes for CASSQDTPGTGDPYEQYF.

The J gene is TRBJ1-2, the V gene TRBV3-1 (or the pseudogene TRBV3-2); no clear D. CDR3 length equals 18 residues. Germline CDR1 and CDR2: LGHDT and YNNKEL (reference sequence). Trimming cost V 1 base and J 6 bases, with 24 bases left between them. For the CDR3, the DNA is TGTGCCAGCAGCCAAGTTAATAGTGGACTTGGAGTTCTTAATGGCTACACCTTC. It is translated as CASSQVNSGLGVLNGYTF.